The 13 T cell receptor beta chains given below trace back to one sample, sequenced in a study of Ad26.COV2.S vaccination and SARS-CoV-2 variants. The table came from immunoSEQ multiplex PCR; TCRdb's copy has only in-frame clones and leaves some out. This sample has approximately 140,000 clones, with about nine tenths found just once. Here the sequenced sample was peripheral blood, taken after recovery from COVID-19. These receptors were collected from a human donor who had recovered from COVID-19.

The V and J genes are TRBV10-3 and TRBJ1-4; D unresolved. The CDR3 has 14 residues. Germline V gives CDR1 ENHRY, CDR2 SYGVKD. V lost 0 bases and J 4 bases, leaving 6 bases between the germline ends. CDR3 bases: TGTGCCATCAGTGAGTCGGATCTTAATGAAAAACTGTTTTTT. It encodes CAISESDLNEKLFF.

The J gene is TRBJ2-7, the V gene TRBV7-2, with 10 bases lining up with TRBD2. Trimming took 5 bases from V and 1 from J; bases not matched to a gene: 14. The CDR3 runs 18 residues. The germline V gene encodes CDR1 SGHTA and CDR2 FQGNSA. The CDR3 region has the DNA TGTGCCAGCAGCAGATTAGCGGGGGGCCTCGGCCATTCCTACGAGCAGTACTTC. Translated: CASSRLAGGLGHSYEQYF.

The rearrangement uses TRBV6-6 and TRBJ1-4, with D tentatively TRBD1 (5 bases). The CDR3 totals 16 residues. Germline CDR1 and CDR2: MNHNY and SVGAGI (reference sequence). Trimming took off 6 bases at V and 5 bases at J, with 19 bases between the two ends. The chain's CDR3 is CASRPRGGTSNEKLFF. The CDR3, as DNA: TGTGCCAGCAGACCTCGGGGGGGGACTTCAAATGAAAAACTGTTTTTT.

The chain's CDR3 is CASSSGGTGNTGELFF. CDR3 nucleotide sequence: TGCGCCAGCAGTTCGGGGGGGACGGGGAACACCGGGGAGCTGTTTTTT. The chain has TRBV5-1 and TRBJ2-2, with TRBD2 identical over 8 bases. This CDR3 region has 16 residues. Per germline, CDR1 SGHRS and CDR2 YFSETQ. V shed 5 bases, J shed 1 base, and the junction held 7 bases outside the gene matches.

V usage is TRBV28 and J usage is TRBJ2-1, with a weak D call TRBD2 (7 bases). This CDR3 region has 13 residues. Trimming pared 6 bases from V and 7 bases from J, leaving 13 bases between. From germline, CDR1 is MDHEN and CDR2 SYDVKM. The CDR3 nucleotides read TGTGCCAGCAGAGGGGGGGCCTTGAATGAGCAGTTCTTC. Protein sequence: CASRGGALNEQFF. Looking up the rest from reference TRBV28 and TRBJ2-1 gives the full variable domain: DVKVTQSSRYLVKRTGEKVFLECVQDMDHENMFWYRQDPGLGLRLIYFSYDVKMKEKGDIPEGYSVSREKKERFSLILESASTNQTSMYLCASRGGALNEQFFGPGTRLTVL.

This clone came up once. This chain links TRBV19 with TRBJ1-2; D is unclear. In germline, CDR1 is LNHDA, CDR2 SQIVND (reference sequence). V lost 1 base, J lost 4 bases, and 7 bases lay in between. The CDR3 is 13 residues long. Here the CDR3 reads CASSIGTGYGYTF. In DNA form, the CDR3 reads TGTGCCAGTAGTATAGGGACGGGCTATGGCTACACCTTC.

V is TRBV24-1 and J is TRBJ1-1; D possibly corresponds to TRBD1 (5 bases). The V and J ends lost 7 bases and 0 bases respectively, with 8 bases between them. Germline values: CDR1 KGHDR, CDR2 SFDVKD. The CDR3 runs 13 residues. The CDR3 coding sequence is TGTGCCACCAGCTCGACAGTGAACACTGAAGCTTTCTTT. As protein: CATSSTVNTEAFF.

This chain joins TRBV7-2 and TRBJ2-1; a weak D match, TRBD1 (5 bases). V lost 1 base, J lost 1 base, and 11 bases lay in between. The germline CDR1 and CDR2 sequences are SGHTA and FQGNSA. This CDR3 comprises 16 residues. This CDR3 reads CASSLGGHPSYNEQFF. The CDR3 nucleotides read TGTGCCAGCAGCTTAGGAGGACACCCATCCTACAATGAGCAGTTCTTC.

The chain employs TRBV10-1 and TRBJ1-4; 11 bases fit TRBD1. The CDR3 has 14 residues. Trimming took 7 bases from V and 8 from J; bases not matched to a gene: 6. Germline V gene sequence: CDR1 WNHNN, CDR2 SYGVQD (reference sequence). CDR3 in DNA: TGCGCCAGCAAGGACAGGGGGCTTGGGGAAAAACTGTTTTTT. It codes for CASKDRGLGEKLFF.

V is TRBV6-6 and J is TRBJ1-5, with a possible D match to TRBD1 (5 bases). V lost 4 bases and J lost 6, with 10 bases in between. The CDR3 loop spans 13 amino acids. Germline V lookup: CDR1 MNHNY, CDR2 SVGAGI (reference sequence). CDR3 nucleotide sequence: TGTGCCAGCAGTTCATCGGGGGTTCAGCCCCAGCATTTT. This sequence encodes CASSSSGVQPQHF.

The V and J genes are TRBV7-9 and TRBJ1-2, with D tentatively TRBD1 (6 bases). CDR1 SEHNR and CDR2 FQNEAQ come from the germline V gene (reference sequence). Trimming left V 6 bases short and J 2 bases short, with 22 bases between. The CDR3 covers 17 residues. DNA for the CDR3: TGTGCCAGCAGTTTCGCGGGGGCGGATGGGGGAAACTATGGCTACACCTTC. Amino acid sequence: CASSFAGADGGNYGYTF.

The rearrangement links TRBV28 to TRBJ2-3, with unresolved D. Germline V lookup: CDR1 MDHEN, CDR2 SYDVKM. V lost 6 bases and J 5 bases, leaving 18 bases between the germline ends. The CDR3 consists of 15 residues. CDR3 in DNA: TGTGCCAGCAGACCTCCGTGGAAGGCTGTAGATACGCAGTATTTT. Translating gives CASRPPWKAVDTQYF.

The chain carries TRBV7-8 and TRBJ1-1, with D unclear. V was clipped by 5 bases and J by 0 bases, with 16 bases between them. Germline values: CDR1 SGHVS, CDR2 FQNEAQ. The CDR3 runs to 16 residues. The CDR3 region is CASSPPGAGMNTEAFF. The CDR3 DNA follows: TGTGCCAGCAGCCCGCCGGGTGCCGGAATGAACACTGAAGCTTTCTTT.